Listed below are T cell receptor beta chains from one sample, sequenced in a study of immune heterogeneity within non-small cell lung tumors. TCRdb redid the calling of the multiplex PCR reads with MiXCR, one entry per CDR3 protein. The sample lists 12,000 to 15,000 distinct CDR3 sequences; about 31% were seen once. Sequenced input: lung tumor tissue. These receptors were taken from a woman aged 50 to 60 with non-small cell lung cancer. The CDR3 runs from the conserved cysteine through the conserved F or W. D genes are given only for firm matches. Clone sizes are given selectively: once, few, many, or a class where the clone is expanded.

D: .
J: TRBJ2-7
V: TRBV28
size: once
CDR3: CASSLGSGFEQYF
DNA: TGTGCCAGCAGTTTAGGTTCCGGGTTCGAGCAGTACTTC

D: .
J: TRBJ1-2
V: TRBV10-3
size: .
CDR3: CAISDGTPNYGYTF
DNA: TGTGCCATCAGTGATGGTACTCCTAACTATGGCTACACCTTC

D: TRBD1
J: TRBJ1-2
V: TRBV6-2/TRBV6-3
size: .
CDR3: CASSYRGQGGRGNYGYTF
DNA: TGTGCCAGCAGTTACCGCGGACAGGGGGGAAGGGGCAACTATGGCTACACCTTC

D: .
J: TRBJ2-2
V: TRBV5-1
size: many
CDR3: CASSFLGRASTGELFF
DNA: TGCGCCAGCAGCTTTTTGGGAAGGGCGTCCACCGGGGAGCTGTTTTTT

D: .
J: TRBJ2-5
V: TRBV14
size: .
CDR3: CASSPWQMYQETQYF
DNA: TGTGCCAGCAGCCCTTGGCAGATGTACCAAGAGACCCAGTACTTC

D: .
J: TRBJ2-5
V: TRBV20-1
size: few
CDR3: CSAEGPTGAKQETQYF
DNA: TGCAGTGCTGAGGGGCCCACGGGAGCGAAGCAAGAGACCCAGTACTTC

D: .
J: TRBJ1-1
V: TRBV7-9
size: many
CDR3: CASSLDAGTEAFF
DNA: TGTGCCAGCAGCTTGGATGCCGGCACTGAAGCTTTCTTT

D: .
J: TRBJ2-5
V: TRBV15
size: few
CDR3: CATSRGEGETQYF
DNA: TGTGCCACCAGCAGAGGAGAGGGAGAGACCCAGTACTTC

D: TRBD2
J: TRBJ2-2
V: TRBV12-3/TRBV12-4
size: few
CDR3: CASSFFWPSGNTWELFF
DNA: TGTGCCAGCAGTTTTTTCTGGCCTAGCGGGAACACCTGGGAGCTGTTTTTT

D: TRBD1
J: TRBJ2-1
V: TRBV7-9
size: .
CDR3: CANSLGTAYNEQFF
DNA: TGTGCCAACAGCTTAGGGACAGCCTACAATGAGCAGTTCTTC

D: .
J: TRBJ1-1
V: TRBV11-2
size: medium-sized
CDR3: CASSLTQNTEAFF
DNA: TGTGCCAGCAGCCTAACTCAGAACACTGAAGCTTTCTTT

D: TRBD2
J: TRBJ2-1
V: TRBV18
size: .
CDR3: CASSPLLAGGGNEQFF
DNA: TGTGCCAGCTCACCGCTACTAGCGGGAGGCGGCAATGAGCAGTTCTTC

D: .
J: TRBJ2-7
V: TRBV20-1
size: .
CDR3: CSAREATLRSYEQYF
DNA: TGCAGTGCTAGAGAGGCGACCCTTCGATCCTACGAGCAGTACTTC

D: TRBD2
J: TRBJ2-2
V: TRBV5-4
size: many
CDR3: CASSPWGGSLDGELFF
DNA: TGTGCCAGCAGCCCTTGGGGGGGGTCCCTTGACGGGGAGCTGTTTTTT

D: TRBD2
J: TRBJ2-7
V: TRBV27
size: once
CDR3: CATSMVAGGHEQYF
DNA: TGTGCCACTTCAATGGTAGCGGGAGGCCACGAGCAGTACTTC

D: .
J: TRBJ1-6
V: TRBV7-9
size: .
CDR3: CASSLAGGAGNSPLRF
DNA: TGTGCCAGCAGCTTAGCCGGGGGGGCAGGGAATTCACCCCTCCGCTTT

D: .
J: TRBJ1-4
V: TRBV28
size: .
CDR3: CASSAGGRIEKLFF
DNA: TGTGCCAGCAGCGCGGGCGGGCGGATTGAAAAACTGTTTTTT

D: .
J: TRBJ1-3
V: TRBV25-1
size: many
CDR3: CASSELDSGNTIYF
DNA: TGTGCCAGCAGTGAATTGGACTCTGGAAACACCATATATTTT

D: .
J: TRBJ1-4
V: TRBV5-6
size: many
CDR3: CASSSGLRGEKLFF
DNA: TGTGCCAGCAGCTCCGGGCTGAGGGGTGAAAAACTGTTTTTT

D: .
J: TRBJ2-1
V: TRBV3-1
size: .
CDR3: CASSQGRGLGNEQFF
DNA: TGTGCCAGCAGCCAGGGACGAGGCCTGGGGAATGAGCAGTTCTTC

D: .
J: TRBJ2-7
V: TRBV28
size: medium-sized
CDR3: CASSPVPYEQYF
DNA: TGTGCCAGCAGTCCTGTGCCCTACGAGCAGTACTTC

D: .
J: TRBJ1-1
V: TRBV3-1
size: .
CDR3: CASSQGLLNTEAFF
DNA: TGTGCCAGCAGCCAAGGGTTGTTGAACACTGAAGCTTTCTTT

D: .
J: TRBJ2-3
V: TRBV6-1
size: few
CDR3: CASRDRSGPTDTQYF
DNA: TGTGCCAGCAGGGACCGAAGCGGACCCACAGATACGCAGTATTTT

D: TRBD2
J: TRBJ2-3
V: TRBV24-1
size: few
CDR3: CATRSGTSGTDTQYF
DNA: TGTGCCACCAGGAGCGGGACTAGCGGCACAGATACGCAGTATTTT

D: TRBD2
J: TRBJ2-3
V: TRBV3-1
size: few
CDR3: CASSRAGGAGTDTQYF
DNA: TGTGCCAGCAGCCGGGCGGGGGGGGCAGGGACAGATACGCAGTATTTT

D: .
J: TRBJ1-2
V: TRBV6-1
size: many
CDR3: CASSPRVTNYGYTF
DNA: TGTGCCAGCAGCCCCAGGGTGACTAACTATGGCTACACCTTC

D: .
J: TRBJ2-1
V: TRBV7-9
size: many
CDR3: CASSLRRRESEQFF
DNA: TGTGCCAGCAGCTTGAGGAGGAGGGAGAGTGAGCAGTTCTTC

D: TRBD1
J: TRBJ1-5
V: TRBV6-1
size: .
CDR3: CASSELAGGDQPQHF
DNA: TGTGCCAGCAGTGAACTGGCAGGGGGCGATCAGCCCCAGCATTTT

D: TRBD1
J: TRBJ2-1
V: TRBV29-1
size: few
CDR3: CSVEGPDRDSYNEQFF
DNA: TGCAGCGTTGAAGGGCCCGACAGGGACTCCTACAATGAGCAGTTCTTC